This T cell receptor (beta chain) comes out of a study of cytomegalovirus exposure and HLA in healthy donors. Whole-study findings and limits: Rare TCR sequences predominated, though certain public TCRs were found in many donors. Later, an analysis found that common viral pathogens appeared to be linked with several of the most significant clusters.

Researchers ran the PCR with 60 Vbeta and 13 Jbeta primers. Only in-frame clones appear in the TCRdb table, and some are missing; sequencing was by immunoSEQ multiplex PCR. The sample lists about 200,000 clones; roughly 80% were seen once. Germline-derived CDR1 and CDR2 are GTSNPN and SVGIG (reference sequence). Trimming took off 2 bases at V and 4 bases at J, with 20 bases between the two ends. This CDR3 region has 17 residues. With respect to this clone: Its specificity is not known.

This clonotype was sampled from a woman aged 30 to 39 in good health and CMV-seronegative. The chain uses TRBV30 and TRBJ1-4; a weak D match, TRBD1 (5 bases). Material for sequencing was PBMCs. The CDR3 coding sequence is TGTGCCTGGAGTCAACCCCCCTGGACGGGGGGTAATGAAAAACTGTTTTTT. This gives the protein CAWSQPPWTGGNEKLFF.